These 2 T cell receptor beta chains were all obtained from the same sample, sequenced in a study of graft-versus-host responses after intestinal transplantation. Clones were sequenced by immunoSEQ multiplex PCR, and TCRdb holds only the in-frame ones, with some missing. The table records about 150,000 clones, roughly 91% of them present only once. Their antigen targets remain unknown. The sequenced sample was unstimulated CD4+ T cells sorted from spleen or lymph node cells, obtained before intestinal transplant. Source of these receptors: a human donor who received an intestinal transplant.

V gene TRBV11-1 combines with J gene TRBJ1-1; possibly TRBD1 for D (5 bases). CDR3 size: 12 residues. The V gene lost 8 bases and the J gene lost 6 bases, with 13 bases spanning the gap. Germline assignment: CDR1 SGHAT and CDR2 FQDESV (reference sequence). CDR3 protein: CASSGIQAEAFF. CDR3 bases: TGTGCCAGCTCAGGCATACAGGCTGAAGCTTTCTTT.

The chain couples TRBV7-2 to TRBJ2-3; D may correspond to TRBD1 or TRBD2 (5 bases each). Germline loops: CDR1 SGHTA, CDR2 FQGNSA. The CDR3 length is 14 residues. V gave up 4 bases and J gave up 0 bases, with 8 bases separating them. The CDR3 region has the DNA TGTGCCAGCAGCTGGGGACCAAGCACAGATACGCAGTATTTT. It specifies CASSWGPSTDTQYF.